The clone carrying this T cell receptor beta chain was observed a handful of times. Its cognate antigen is unknown. The data were obtained in a study of CD8+ T cells in alopecia areata. Across the whole study: Tofacitinib was taken orally by treated patients, and the dose was 5 to 10 mg twice daily. The study, taken as a whole, reports: Persistence during tofacitinib was seen for many expanded lesional clones in scalp and blood.

Trimming took 6 bases from V and 4 from J; bases not matched to a gene: 1. This CDR3 region has 12 residues. From germline, CDR1 is ENHRY and CDR2 SYGVKD. Treatment described: oral pan-JAK inhibitor, 5-10 mg twice daily. Sampling of alopecia areata patients yielded lesional scalp punch biopsies as well as peripheral blood. PBMCs provided sorted CD4+ and CD8+ T cells. Sequencing relied on a cDNA template that was reverse transcribed from extracted RNA. Produced via immunoSEQ multiplex PCR; TCRdb's table is partial and in-frame only. The sample lists 200,000 or so clones; roughly two fifths were seen once.

The material sequenced was CD4+ T cells sorted from blood, taken at roughly week 30, from a patient treated with tofacitinib. This chain links TRBV10-3 with TRBJ2-5, with 8 bases fitting TRBD1. The source of this sequence is a human donor with alopecia areata. The CDR3 bases are TGTGCCATCAGCGACAGGGGAGAGACCCAGTACTTC. Translating it yields CAISDRGETQYF.